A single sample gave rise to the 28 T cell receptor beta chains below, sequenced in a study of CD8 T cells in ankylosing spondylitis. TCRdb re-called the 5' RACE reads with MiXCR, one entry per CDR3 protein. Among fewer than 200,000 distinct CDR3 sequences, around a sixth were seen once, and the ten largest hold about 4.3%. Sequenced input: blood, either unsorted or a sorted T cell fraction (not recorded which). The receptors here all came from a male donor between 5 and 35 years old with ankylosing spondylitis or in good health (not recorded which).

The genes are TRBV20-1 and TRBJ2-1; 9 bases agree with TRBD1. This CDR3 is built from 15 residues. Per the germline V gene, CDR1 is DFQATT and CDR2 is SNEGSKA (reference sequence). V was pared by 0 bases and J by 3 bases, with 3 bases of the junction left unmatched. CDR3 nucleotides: TGCAGTGCTAGAGATCGACAGGGGGGCTACAATGAGCAGTTCTTC. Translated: CSARDRQGGYNEQFF.

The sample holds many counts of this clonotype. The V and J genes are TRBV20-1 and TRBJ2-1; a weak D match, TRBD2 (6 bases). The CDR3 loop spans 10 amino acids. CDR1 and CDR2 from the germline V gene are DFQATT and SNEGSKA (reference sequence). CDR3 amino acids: CSGLKGTQFF. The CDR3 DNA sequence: TGCAGCGGACTAAAGGGAACGCAGTTCTTC.

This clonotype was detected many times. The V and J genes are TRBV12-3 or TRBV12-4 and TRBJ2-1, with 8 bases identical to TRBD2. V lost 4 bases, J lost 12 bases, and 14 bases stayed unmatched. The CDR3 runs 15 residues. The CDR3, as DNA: TGTGCCAGCAGTTCGACTAGCGAGCGAAGAGATGGGCAGTTCTTC. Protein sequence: CASSSTSERRDGQFF.

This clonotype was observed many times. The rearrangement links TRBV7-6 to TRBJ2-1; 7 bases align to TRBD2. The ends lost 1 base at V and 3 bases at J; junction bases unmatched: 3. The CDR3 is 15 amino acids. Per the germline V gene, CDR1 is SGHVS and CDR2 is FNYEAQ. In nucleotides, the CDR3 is TGTGCCAGCAGCTTAGAGCGGGAACGCTACAATGAGCAGTTCTTC. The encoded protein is CASSLERERYNEQFF.

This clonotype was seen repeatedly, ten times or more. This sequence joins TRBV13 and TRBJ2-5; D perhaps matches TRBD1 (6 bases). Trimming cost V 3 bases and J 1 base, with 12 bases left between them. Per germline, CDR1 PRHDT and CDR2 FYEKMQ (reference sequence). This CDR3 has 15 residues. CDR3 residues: CASSFGAQGQETQYF. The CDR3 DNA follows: TGTGCCAGCAGCTTTGGAGCACAGGGCCAAGAGACCCAGTACTTC. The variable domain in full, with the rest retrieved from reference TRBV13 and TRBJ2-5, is AAGVIQSPRHLIKEKRETATLKCYPIPRHDTVYWYQQGPGQDPQFLISFYEKMQSDKGSIPDRFSAQQFSDYHSELNMSSLELGDSALYFCASSFGAQGQETQYFGPGTRLLVL.

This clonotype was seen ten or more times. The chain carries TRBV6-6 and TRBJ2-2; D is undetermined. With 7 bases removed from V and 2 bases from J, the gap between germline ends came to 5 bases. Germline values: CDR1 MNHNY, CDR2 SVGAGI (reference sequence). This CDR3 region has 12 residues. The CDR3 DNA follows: TGTGCCAGCATGAAAAACACCGGGGAGCTGTTTTTT. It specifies CASMKNTGELFF.

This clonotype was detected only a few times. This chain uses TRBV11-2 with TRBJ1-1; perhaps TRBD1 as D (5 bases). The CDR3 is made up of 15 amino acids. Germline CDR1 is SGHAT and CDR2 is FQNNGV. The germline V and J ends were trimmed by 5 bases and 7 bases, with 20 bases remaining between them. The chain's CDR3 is CASSQTLTVYFEAFF. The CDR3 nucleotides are TGTGCCAGCAGCCAAACTTTGACAGTTTATTTTGAAGCTTTCTTT.

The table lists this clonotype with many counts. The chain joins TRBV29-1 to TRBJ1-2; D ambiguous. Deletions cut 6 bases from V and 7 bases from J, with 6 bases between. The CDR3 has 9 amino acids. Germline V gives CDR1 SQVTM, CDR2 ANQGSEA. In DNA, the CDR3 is TGCAGCGTGCCCGGTGGCTACACCTTC. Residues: CSVPGGYTF. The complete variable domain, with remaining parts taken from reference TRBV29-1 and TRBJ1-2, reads SAVISQKPSRDICQRGTSLTIQCQVDSQVTMMFWYRQQPGQSLTLIATANQGSEATYESGFVIDKFPISRPNLTFSTLTVSNMSPEDSSIYLCSVPGGYTFGSGTRLTVV.

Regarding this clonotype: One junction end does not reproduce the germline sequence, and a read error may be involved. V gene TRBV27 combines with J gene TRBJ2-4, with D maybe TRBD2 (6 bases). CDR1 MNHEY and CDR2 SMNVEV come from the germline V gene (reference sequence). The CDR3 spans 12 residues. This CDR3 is CASSSEGHQVHF. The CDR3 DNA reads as TGTGCCAGCAGCTCGGAGGGGCATCAAGTTCACTTC.

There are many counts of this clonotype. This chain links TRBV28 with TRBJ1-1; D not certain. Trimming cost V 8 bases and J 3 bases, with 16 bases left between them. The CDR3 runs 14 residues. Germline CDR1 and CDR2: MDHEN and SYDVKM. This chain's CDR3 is CASFLPGRDTEAFF. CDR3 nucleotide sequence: TGTGCCAGCTTTCTACCAGGACGAGACACTGAAGCTTTCTTT.

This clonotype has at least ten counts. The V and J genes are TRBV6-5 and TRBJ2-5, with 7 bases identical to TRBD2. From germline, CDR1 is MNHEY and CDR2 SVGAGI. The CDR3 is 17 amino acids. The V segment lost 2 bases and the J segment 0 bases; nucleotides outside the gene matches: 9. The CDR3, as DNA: TGTGCCAGCAGTTACGGGAGCGGGAACAATTACCAAGAGACCCAGTACTTC. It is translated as CASSYGSGNNYQETQYF.

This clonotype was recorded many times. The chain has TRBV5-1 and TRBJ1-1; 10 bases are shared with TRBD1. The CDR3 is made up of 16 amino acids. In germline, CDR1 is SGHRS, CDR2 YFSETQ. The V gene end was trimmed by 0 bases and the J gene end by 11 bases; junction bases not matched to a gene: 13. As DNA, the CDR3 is TGCGCCAGCAGCTTGGAAGGGACAGGGGTCCACGTCGAGGCTTTCTTT. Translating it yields CASSLEGTGVHVEAFF.

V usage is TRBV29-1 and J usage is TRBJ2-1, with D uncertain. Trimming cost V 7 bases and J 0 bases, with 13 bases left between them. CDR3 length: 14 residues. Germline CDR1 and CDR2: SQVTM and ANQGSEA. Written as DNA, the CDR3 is TGCAGCGCACTGACCTCTAGCTCCTACAATGAGCAGTTCTTC. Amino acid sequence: CSALTSSSYNEQFF.

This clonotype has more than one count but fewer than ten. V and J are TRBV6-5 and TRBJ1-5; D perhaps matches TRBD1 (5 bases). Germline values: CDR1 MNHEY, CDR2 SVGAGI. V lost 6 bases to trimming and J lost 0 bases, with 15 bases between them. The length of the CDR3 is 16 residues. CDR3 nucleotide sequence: TGTGCCAGCAGGGCCCCACCGGGGCTTAGCAATCAGCCCCAGCATTTT. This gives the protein CASRAPPGLSNQPQHF.

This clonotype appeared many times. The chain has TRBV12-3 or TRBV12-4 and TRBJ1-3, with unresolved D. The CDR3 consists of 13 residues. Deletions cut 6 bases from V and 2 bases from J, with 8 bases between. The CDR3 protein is CASRLPAGNTIYF. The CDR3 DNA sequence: TGTGCCAGCAGGCTGCCGGCTGGAAACACCATATATTTT.

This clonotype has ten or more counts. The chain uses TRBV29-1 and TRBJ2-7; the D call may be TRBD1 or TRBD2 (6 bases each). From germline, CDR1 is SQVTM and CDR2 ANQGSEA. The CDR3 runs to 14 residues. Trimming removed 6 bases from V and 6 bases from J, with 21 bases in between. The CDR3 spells CSVRGDFGDSEQYF. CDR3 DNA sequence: TGCAGCGTGAGGGGGGACTTCGGGGACTCCGAGCAGTACTTC.

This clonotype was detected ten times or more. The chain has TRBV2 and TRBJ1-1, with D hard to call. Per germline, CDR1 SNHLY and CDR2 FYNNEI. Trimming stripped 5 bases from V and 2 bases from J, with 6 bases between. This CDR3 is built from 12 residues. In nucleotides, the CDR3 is TGTGCCAGCAGTTCAGTCAACACTGAAGCTTTCTTT. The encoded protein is CASSSVNTEAFF.

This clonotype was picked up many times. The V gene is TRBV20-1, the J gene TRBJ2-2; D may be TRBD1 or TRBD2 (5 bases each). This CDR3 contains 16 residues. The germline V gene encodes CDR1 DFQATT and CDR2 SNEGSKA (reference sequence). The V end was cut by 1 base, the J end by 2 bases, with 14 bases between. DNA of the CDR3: TGCAGTGCTAGAGCCGACGGGACCTATAACACCGGGGAGCTGTTTTTT. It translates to CSARADGTYNTGELFF.

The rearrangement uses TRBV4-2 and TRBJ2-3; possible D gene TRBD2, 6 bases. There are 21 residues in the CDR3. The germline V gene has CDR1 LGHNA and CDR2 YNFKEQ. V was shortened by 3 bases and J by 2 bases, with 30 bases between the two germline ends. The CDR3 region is CASSQSRGNPLPEGNTDTQYF. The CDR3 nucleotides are TGTGCCAGCAGCCAGTCCCGAGGCAATCCTCTCCCGGAGGGGAACACAGATACGCAGTATTTT.

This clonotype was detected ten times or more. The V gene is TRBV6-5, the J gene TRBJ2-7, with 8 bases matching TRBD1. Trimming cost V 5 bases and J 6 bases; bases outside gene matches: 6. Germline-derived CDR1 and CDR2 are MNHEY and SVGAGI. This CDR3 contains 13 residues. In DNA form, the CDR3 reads TGTGCCAGCAGTCGCGGACAGGGCGGCGAGCAGTACGTC. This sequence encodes CASSRGQGGEQYV.

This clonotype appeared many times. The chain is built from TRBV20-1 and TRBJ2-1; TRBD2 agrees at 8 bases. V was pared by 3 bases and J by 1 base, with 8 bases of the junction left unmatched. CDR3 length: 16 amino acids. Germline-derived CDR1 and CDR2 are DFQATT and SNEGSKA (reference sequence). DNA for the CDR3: TGCAGTGCTAGGCTCCTAGCGGGTCCGTCCTACAATGAGCAGTTCTTC. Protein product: CSARLLAGPSYNEQFF.

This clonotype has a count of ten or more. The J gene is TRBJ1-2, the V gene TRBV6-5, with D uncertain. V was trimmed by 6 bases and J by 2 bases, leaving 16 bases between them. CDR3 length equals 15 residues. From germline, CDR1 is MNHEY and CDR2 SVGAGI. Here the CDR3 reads CASRTERAGNYGYTF. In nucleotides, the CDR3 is TGTGCCAGCAGGACTGAGAGGGCGGGGAACTATGGCTACACCTTC.

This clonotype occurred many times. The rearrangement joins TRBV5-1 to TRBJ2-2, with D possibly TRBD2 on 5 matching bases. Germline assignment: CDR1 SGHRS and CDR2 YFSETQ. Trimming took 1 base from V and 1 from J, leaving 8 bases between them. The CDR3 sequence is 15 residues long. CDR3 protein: CASSLRAVNTGELFF. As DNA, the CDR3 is TGCGCCAGCAGCTTGCGAGCGGTGAACACCGGGGAGCTGTTTTTT.

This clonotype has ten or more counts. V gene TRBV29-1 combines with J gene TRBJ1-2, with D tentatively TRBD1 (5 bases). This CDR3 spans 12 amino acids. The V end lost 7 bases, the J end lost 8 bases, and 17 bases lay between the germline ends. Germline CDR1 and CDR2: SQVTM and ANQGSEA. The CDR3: CSGRGGPTGYTF. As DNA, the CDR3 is TGCAGCGGGCGCGGGGGACCCACCGGCTACACCTTC.

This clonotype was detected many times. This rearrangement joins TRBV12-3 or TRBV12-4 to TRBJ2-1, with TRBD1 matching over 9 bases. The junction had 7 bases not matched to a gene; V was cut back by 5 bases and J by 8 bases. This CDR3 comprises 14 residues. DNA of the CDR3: TGTGCCAGCAGTCCCCTGGGACAGGGCGATGAGCAGTTCTTC. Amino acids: CASSPLGQGDEQFF.

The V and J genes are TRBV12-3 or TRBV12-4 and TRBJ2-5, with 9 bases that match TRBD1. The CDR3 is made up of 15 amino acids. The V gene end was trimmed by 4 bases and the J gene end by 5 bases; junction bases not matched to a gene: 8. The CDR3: CASSSPGQGKETQYF. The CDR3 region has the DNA TGTGCCAGCAGTTCTCCGGGACAGGGAAAGGAGACCCAGTACTTC.

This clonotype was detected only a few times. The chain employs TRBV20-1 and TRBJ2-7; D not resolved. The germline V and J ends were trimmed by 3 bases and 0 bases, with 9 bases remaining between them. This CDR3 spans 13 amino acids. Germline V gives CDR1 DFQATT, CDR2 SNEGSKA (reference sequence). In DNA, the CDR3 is TGCAGTGCTAGTTTGGACGGCTCCTACGAGCAGTACTTC. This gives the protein CSASLDGSYEQYF.

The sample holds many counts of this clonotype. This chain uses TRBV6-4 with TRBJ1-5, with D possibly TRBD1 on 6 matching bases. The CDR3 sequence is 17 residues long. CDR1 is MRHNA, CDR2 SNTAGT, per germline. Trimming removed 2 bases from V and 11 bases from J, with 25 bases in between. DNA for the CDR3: TGTGCCAGCAGTGACCGAGAACAGGGACATGGAGATTCTTCCCAGCATTTT. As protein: CASSDREQGHGDSSQHF.